Described below is a single T cell receptor beta chain sequence and its context. The data were taken from a study of blood T cell repertoires in COVID-19. Study-wide background: There were acute and convalescent COVID-19 samples, and they came from the United States, Italy and Spain. Sources were T cells, B-cell-depleted T cells, or PBMCs; the material itself was cDNA or gDNA.

Study processing details: Reference gene primer amplification gave nucleated cell count estimates. TCRdb's table, derived via immunoSEQ multiplex PCR, lists solely in-frame clones and lacks some. Clone size and V and J calls were adopted from that table, with D and trimming inferred from the DNA. Among roughly 200,000 clones listed, about 80% were seen once. Germline V gene lookup returns CDR1 MNHEY and CDR2 SMNVEV (reference sequence). This CDR3 has 15 residues. J lost 6 bases, V lost 7 bases, and 11 bases had no gene match. The receptor's source is a man between 60 and 70 years old with acute or convalescent COVID-19. Sequencing input: peripheral blood. V usage is TRBV27 and J usage is TRBJ2-2; 7 bases are shared with TRBD2. The CDR3, as DNA: TGTGCCAGCAATTCCGGCGGGAGTAGGGCCGGGGAGCTGTTTTTT. Translating gives CASNSGGSRAGELFF.